The source of this TCR beta chain is a study of shared clonotypes between healthy human individuals. Findings of the study overall: Represented diversity (both genetic and exposure-history) was limited by the small number of donors.

Assay: immunoSEQ multiplex PCR; the TCRdb copy retains only in-frame clones and omits some. The table lists around 510,000 clones, 70% to 80% of them singletons. V lost 3 bases and J lost 4; bases outside the gene matches: 10. Germline CDR1 and CDR2: SGHTA and FQGNSA. The CDR3 runs 16 residues. Concerning this clone itself: Its target is not known.

The source material was PBMCs. The V call is TRBV7-2, the J call TRBJ2-7, with 9 bases identical to TRBD2. The TCR originated in a woman in her thirties or forties in good health. Some clones in this sample may be carry-over from other donors' samples. In DNA form, the CDR3 reads TGTGCCAGCAGCTTCATGATCGCTAGCGGGATTTACGAGCAGTACTTC. Its protein product is CASSFMIASGIYEQYF.